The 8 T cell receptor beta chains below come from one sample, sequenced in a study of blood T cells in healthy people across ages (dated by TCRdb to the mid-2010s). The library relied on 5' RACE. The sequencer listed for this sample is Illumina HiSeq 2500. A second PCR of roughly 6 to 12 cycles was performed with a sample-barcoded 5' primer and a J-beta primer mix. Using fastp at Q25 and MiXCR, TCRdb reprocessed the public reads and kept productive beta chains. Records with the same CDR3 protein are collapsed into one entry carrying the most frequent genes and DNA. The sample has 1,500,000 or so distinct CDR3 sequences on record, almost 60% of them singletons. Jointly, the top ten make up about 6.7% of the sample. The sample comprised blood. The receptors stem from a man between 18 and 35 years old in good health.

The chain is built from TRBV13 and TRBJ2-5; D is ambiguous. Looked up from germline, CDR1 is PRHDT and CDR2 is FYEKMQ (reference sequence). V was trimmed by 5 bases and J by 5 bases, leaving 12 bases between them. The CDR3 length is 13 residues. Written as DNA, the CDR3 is TGTGCCAGCAGCCCCCCCGGGTGGGAGACCCAGTACTTC. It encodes CASSPPGWETQYF.

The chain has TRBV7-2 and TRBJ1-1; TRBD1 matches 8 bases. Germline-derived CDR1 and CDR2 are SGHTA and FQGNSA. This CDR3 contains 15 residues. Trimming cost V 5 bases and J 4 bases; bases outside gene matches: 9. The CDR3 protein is CASSGSRGRVTEAFF. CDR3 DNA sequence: TGTGCCAGCAGCGGAAGCAGGGGGCGCGTCACTGAAGCTTTCTTT.

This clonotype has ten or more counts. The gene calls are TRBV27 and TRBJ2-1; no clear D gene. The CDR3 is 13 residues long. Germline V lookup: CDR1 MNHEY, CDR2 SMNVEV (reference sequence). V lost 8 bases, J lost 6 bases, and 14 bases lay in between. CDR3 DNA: TGTGCCAGCTCTTTGTCTCTAGGCAATGAGCAGTTCTTC. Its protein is CASSLSLGNEQFF.

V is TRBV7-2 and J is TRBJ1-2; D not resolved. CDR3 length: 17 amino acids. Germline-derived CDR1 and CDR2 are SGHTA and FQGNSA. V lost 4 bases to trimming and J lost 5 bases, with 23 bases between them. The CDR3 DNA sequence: TGTGCCAGCAGCTCCTCACTACCCGATAGCCAAACATATGGCTACACCTTC. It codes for CASSSSLPDSQTYGYTF. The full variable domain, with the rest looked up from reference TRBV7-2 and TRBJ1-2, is GAGVSQSPSNKVTEKGKDVELRCDPISGHTALYWYRQSLGQGLEFLIYFQGNSAPDKSGLPSDRFSAERTGGSVSTLTIQRTQQEDSAVYLCASSSSLPDSQTYGYTFGSGTRLTVV.

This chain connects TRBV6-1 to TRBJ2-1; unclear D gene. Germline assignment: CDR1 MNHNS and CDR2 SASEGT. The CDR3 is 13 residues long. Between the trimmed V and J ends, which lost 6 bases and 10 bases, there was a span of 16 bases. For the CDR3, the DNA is TGTGCCAGCAGCTACCGCCTGGAAGGGGAGCAGTTCTTC. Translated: CASSYRLEGEQFF.

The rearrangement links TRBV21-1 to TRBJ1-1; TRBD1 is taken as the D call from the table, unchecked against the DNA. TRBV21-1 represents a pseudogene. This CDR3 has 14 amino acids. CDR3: CASSKTGHNTEAFF. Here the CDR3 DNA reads TGTGCCAGCAGCAAGACAGGGCATAACACTGAAGCTTTCTTT.

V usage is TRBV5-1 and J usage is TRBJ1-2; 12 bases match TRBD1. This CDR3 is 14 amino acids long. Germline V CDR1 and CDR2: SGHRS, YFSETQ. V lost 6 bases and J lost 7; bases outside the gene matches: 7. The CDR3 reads CASTSGQGAFGYTF. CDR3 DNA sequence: TGCGCCAGCACCTCGGGACAGGGGGCATTTGGCTACACCTTC. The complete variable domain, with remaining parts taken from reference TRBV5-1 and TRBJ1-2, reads KAGVTQTPRYLIKTRGQQVTLSCSPISGHRSVSWYQQTPGQGLQFLFEYFSETQRNKGNFPGRFSGRQFSNSRSEMNVSTLELGDSALYLCASTSGQGAFGYTFGSGTRLTVV.

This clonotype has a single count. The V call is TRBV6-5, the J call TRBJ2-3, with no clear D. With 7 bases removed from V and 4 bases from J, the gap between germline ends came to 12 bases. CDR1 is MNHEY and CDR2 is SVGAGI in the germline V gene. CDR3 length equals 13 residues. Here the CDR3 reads CASNHPRADTQYF. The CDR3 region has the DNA TGTGCCAGCAATCATCCTAGGGCAGATACGCAGTATTTT.